The 30 T cell receptor beta chains reported below all come from one sample, sequenced in a study of T cell responses to AZD1222 COVID-19 vaccine listed by TCRdb under 2021. The library was prepared using the immunoSEQ multiplex PCR assay. TCRdb stores this immuneACCESS table with in-frame sequences only. Part of the clones is absent; in the studies checked, under half of the shortfall reflects unresolved V genes, and no reason is known for the rest. This sample holds approximately 170,000 clones; roughly 92% were observed only once. Together, the top ten hold 1.6% of the sample. In the paper's terms, the time point label means: baseline before first vaccination. The material was peripheral blood, obtained on day 0 of AZD1222 vaccination. The receptors here all came from an adult in good health.

V usage is TRBV10-3 and J usage is TRBJ1-2; D not resolved. The CDR3 totals 14 residues. Germline V CDR1 and CDR2: ENHRY, SYGVKD. The V gene lost 2 bases and the J gene lost 0 bases, with 7 bases spanning the gap. The CDR3 region has the DNA TGTGCCATCAGTGAGCTTAGGACTAACTATGGCTACACCTTC. Protein sequence: CAISELRTNYGYTF.

The chain carries TRBV7-9 and TRBJ2-7; 8 bases are a match to TRBD1. The CDR3 runs 14 residues. Germline loops: CDR1 SEHNR, CDR2 FQNEAQ (reference sequence). Unmatched junction bases numbered 6, after V lost 8 bases and J lost 0 bases. CDR3 in amino acids: CASSGTGRSYEQYF. For the CDR3, the DNA is TGTGCCAGCTCCGGGACAGGCCGCTCCTACGAGCAGTACTTC.

The CDR3: CASSPGGAGGEETQYF. The CDR3 nucleotides read TGTGCCAGCAGCCCTGGGGGCGCAGGGGGCGAGGAGACCCAGTACTTC. This chain connects TRBV5-4 to TRBJ2-5, with TRBD1 identical over 8 bases. Germline CDR1 SGHNT, CDR2 YYREEE (reference sequence). This CDR3 comprises 16 residues. Losses at the gene ends were 4 bases for V and 5 bases for J; bases not matched to a gene: 13.

The chain uses TRBV27 and TRBJ1-3, with D possibly being TRBD1 (6 bases). CDR3 length: 16 amino acids. V lost 6 bases and J 0 bases, leaving 15 bases between the germline ends. The germline gives CDR1 MNHEY, CDR2 SMNVEV (reference sequence). CDR3 DNA sequence: TGTGCCAGCAGACCCTTAGGGGGGTTCTCTGGAAACACCATATATTTT. This translates into CASRPLGGFSGNTIYF.

This chain connects TRBV7-9 to TRBJ2-1; D may correspond to TRBD1 or TRBD2 (5 bases each). Germline V gives CDR1 SEHNR, CDR2 FQNEAQ (reference sequence). This CDR3 has 16 amino acids. The V and J ends lost 4 bases and 0 bases respectively, with 13 bases between them. This chain's CDR3 is CASSSTGTSSYNEQFF. CDR3 DNA sequence: TGTGCCAGCAGCTCAACGGGGACGAGCTCCTACAATGAGCAGTTCTTC.

This clone was counted a single time. V gene TRBV5-1 combines with J gene TRBJ2-5; no reliable D call. The CDR3 extends over 12 amino acids. CDR1 SGHRS and CDR2 YFSETQ come from the germline V gene. V gave up 3 bases and J gave up 4 bases, with 7 bases separating them. The CDR3 sequence is CASSYPSETQYF. The CDR3 DNA reads TGCGCCAGCAGCTACCCCTCAGAGACCCAGTACTTC.

This chain links TRBV11-2 with TRBJ2-5; D is possibly TRBD1 or TRBD2 (5 bases each). CDR3 size: 16 residues. Deletions cut 5 bases from V and 1 base from J, with 17 bases between. The V gene's germline CDR1 is SGHAT and CDR2 FQNNGV. DNA for the CDR3: TGTGCCAGCAGCCGAGGGGCCGGGTCCCCCCAAGAGACCCAGTACTTC. Its protein product is CASSRGAGSPQETQYF.

The chain joins TRBV19 to TRBJ1-5; TRBD1 aligns across 11 bases. The V segment lost 5 bases and the J segment 3 bases; nucleotides outside the gene matches: 3. This CDR3 has 15 residues. The germline CDR1 and CDR2 sequences are LNHDA and SQIVND (reference sequence). CDR3 in amino acids: CASSGQGAFNQPQHF. The CDR3 DNA follows: TGTGCCAGTAGTGGACAGGGGGCCTTCAATCAGCCCCAGCATTTT.

This chain connects TRBV19 to TRBJ1-2, with 8 nucleotides matching TRBD1. Germline V gene sequence: CDR1 LNHDA, CDR2 SQIVND (reference sequence). V gave up 5 bases and J gave up 4 bases; unmatched junction bases: 12. This CDR3 spans 16 amino acids. CDR3 protein: CASSPQWGQASYGYTF. As DNA, the CDR3 is TGTGCCAGTAGTCCCCAGTGGGGACAGGCGTCCTATGGCTACACCTTC. The variable domain in full, with the rest retrieved from reference TRBV19 and TRBJ1-2, is DGGITQSPKYLFRKEGQNVTLSCEQNLNHDAMYWYRQDPGQGLRLIYYSQIVNDFQKGDIAEGYSVSREKKESFPLTVTSAQKNPTAFYLCASSPQWGQASYGYTFGSGTRLTVV.

The chain couples TRBV25-1 to TRBJ1-2; D is possibly TRBD1 (6 bases). Trimming stripped 6 bases from V and 8 bases from J, with 13 bases between. In germline, CDR1 is MGHDK, CDR2 SYGVNS. The CDR3 has 12 amino acids. CDR3: CASSPTGSGYTF. The CDR3 region has the DNA TGTGCCAGCAGCCCAACAGGGTCCGGCTACACCTTC.

The rearrangement uses TRBV11-3 and TRBJ2-7; possibly TRBD1 for D (5 bases). V was pared by 4 bases and J by 10 bases, with 17 bases between. CDR1 and CDR2 from the germline V gene are SGHNT and YENEEA. The CDR3 has 13 amino acids. As DNA, the CDR3 is TGTGCCAGCAGCTACGGAGACTTAGGGGATCAGTACTTC. It is translated as CASSYGDLGDQYF.

This chain joins TRBV29-1 and TRBJ2-7; a weak D match, TRBD1 (5 bases). The germline V gene has CDR1 SQVTM and CDR2 ANQGSEA. V was clipped by 3 bases and J by 3 bases, with 9 bases between them. The CDR3 loop spans 12 amino acids. CDR3 in DNA: TGCAGCGTTGAGGCAGGGAACTACGAGCAGTACTTC. Translated: CSVEAGNYEQYF.

This chain links TRBV9 with TRBJ2-3, with D perhaps assigned TRBD1 or TRBD2 (5 bases each). From germline, CDR1 is SGDLS and CDR2 YYNGEE. Trimming pared 4 bases from V and 5 bases from J, leaving 23 bases between. The length of the CDR3 is 17 residues. The CDR3 nucleotides read TGTGCCAGCAGCTCCGGGGACCTCTTAGCATGGGGAGATACGCAGTATTTT. This sequence encodes CASSSGDLLAWGDTQYF.

V is TRBV11-2 and J is TRBJ2-4; 8 bases match TRBD2. The CDR3 runs to 17 residues. V lost 5 bases and J lost 7; bases outside the gene matches: 16. Germline V gene lookup returns CDR1 SGHAT and CDR2 FQNNGV. This CDR3 reads CASSHLTPGPGGNIQYF. CDR3 bases: TGTGCCAGCAGCCACCTAACCCCGGGACCGGGAGGGAACATTCAGTACTTC.

The V call is TRBV11-2, the J call TRBJ1-2; no clear D. Germline loops: CDR1 SGHAT, CDR2 FQNNGV. The length of the CDR3 is 13 residues. The ends were cut back, 3 bases at V and 1 base at J, with 6 bases in the middle. In DNA form, the CDR3 reads TGTGCCAGCAGCTTTGATAGTAACTATGGCTACACCTTC. This encodes CASSFDSNYGYTF.

V and J are TRBV5-1 and TRBJ1-1; D is undetermined. Germline V gene lookup returns CDR1 SGHRS and CDR2 YFSETQ. V lost 0 bases and J lost 6, with 6 bases in between. This CDR3 comprises 12 residues. CDR3 in DNA: TGCGCCAGCAGCTTGGGGCGATCTGAAGCTTTCTTT. Amino acids: CASSLGRSEAFF.

The chain uses TRBV9 and TRBJ2-5; weak D call: TRBD2 (6 bases). Germline CDR1 is SGDLS and CDR2 is YYNGEE. V lost 2 bases and J 5 bases, leaving 16 bases between the germline ends. This CDR3 has 15 residues. The CDR3 nucleotides read TGTGCCAGCAGCGTCCTTGGAGGGGCGATGGAGACCCAGTACTTC. Translated: CASSVLGGAMETQYF.

The chain recombines TRBV11-2 with TRBJ2-7; D call uncertain. Germline V gives CDR1 SGHAT, CDR2 FQNNGV. This CDR3 has 15 amino acids. V gave up 5 bases and J gave up 2 bases, with 16 bases separating them. Written as DNA, the CDR3 is TGTGCCAGCAGCCCCCTAAGAGAAGGCGCCTACGAGCAGTACTTC. Residues: CASSPLREGAYEQYF.

The rearrangement links TRBV11-2 to TRBJ2-7; 9 nucleotides agree with TRBD1. Losses at the gene ends were 6 bases for V and 1 base for J; bases not matched to a gene: 4. The germline V gene encodes CDR1 SGHAT and CDR2 FQNNGV. The CDR3 is 14 residues long. This chain's CDR3 is CASRRQGGSYEQYF. The CDR3 nucleotides read TGTGCCAGCAGACGACAGGGGGGGTCCTACGAGCAGTACTTC.

The chain uses TRBV7-9 and TRBJ1-6; possibly TRBD1 for D (5 bases). Deletions cut 1 base from V and 4 bases from J, with 14 bases between. Germline assignment: CDR1 SEHNR and CDR2 FQNEAQ (reference sequence). This CDR3 contains 17 residues. The CDR3 is CASSLVGGGSYNSPLHF. The CDR3 coding sequence is TGTGCCAGCAGCTTAGTCGGCGGGGGGTCTTATAATTCACCCCTCCACTTT.

The V and J genes are TRBV4-1 and TRBJ2-5; no clear D gene. Germline values: CDR1 MGHRA, CDR2 YSYEKL. V was cut by 0 bases and J by 0 bases, with 8 bases left in between. The CDR3 is 15 amino acids. The CDR3 DNA follows: TGCGCCAGCAGCCAAGAAGGCGGAAACCAAGAGACCCAGTACTTC. Protein: CASSQEGGNQETQYF.

V gene TRBV19 combines with J gene TRBJ2-7; 9 bases fit TRBD1. J lost 5 bases, V lost 9 bases, and 17 bases had no gene match. This CDR3 has 16 residues. The germline V gene has CDR1 LNHDA and CDR2 SQIVND (reference sequence). This CDR3 is CASLGLPGTGFHEQYF. CDR3 nucleotide sequence: TGTGCCAGCCTAGGGCTTCCCGGGACAGGGTTCCACGAGCAGTACTTC.

The chain recombines TRBV5-6 with TRBJ2-5, with TRBD2 matching over 12 bases. The CDR3 is made up of 18 amino acids. Per germline, CDR1 SGHDT and CDR2 YYEEEE. With 4 bases clipped from V and 0 bases from J, the junction kept 10 bases outside the gene matches. The CDR3 DNA follows: TGTGCCAGCAGCCGTACTAGCGGGGGGTCTGAATACCAAGAGACCCAGTACTTC. It encodes CASSRTSGGSEYQETQYF.

The chain carries TRBV7-8 and TRBJ1-1, with D unclear. The ends were cut back, 5 bases at V and 6 bases at J, with 16 bases in the middle. This CDR3 spans 14 amino acids. Germline V gene sequence: CDR1 SGHVS, CDR2 FQNEAQ. The CDR3: CASSPNRRAPEAFF. CDR3 sequence (DNA): TGTGCCAGCAGCCCCAACCGTAGGGCCCCTGAAGCTTTCTTT. Variable domain in full (rest from reference TRBV7-8 and TRBJ1-1): GAGVSQSPRYKVAKRGQDVALRCDPISGHVSLFWYQQALGQGPEFLTYFQNEAQLDKSGLPSDRFFAERPEGSVSTLKIQRTQQEDSAVYLCASSPNRRAPEAFFGQGTRLTVV.

The rearrangement joins TRBV18 to TRBJ2-7, with D unresolved. Germline values: CDR1 KGHSH, CDR2 LQKENI. The CDR3 has 14 amino acids. The V and J ends lost 3 bases and 2 bases respectively, with 11 bases between them. The DNA of the CDR3 is TGTGCCAGCTCACCGACACAGCGTACCTACGAGCAGTACTTC. Translation: CASSPTQRTYEQYF.

V is TRBV7-9 and J is TRBJ1-1; 9 bases agree with TRBD1. Germline CDR1 is SEHNR and CDR2 is FQNEAQ (reference sequence). The CDR3 sequence is 17 residues long. V lost 5 bases to trimming and J lost 0 bases; unmatched junction nucleotides: 10. CDR3 amino acids: CASSLQGQGLLNTEAFF. DNA of the CDR3: TGTGCCAGCAGCCTACAGGGACAGGGTCTATTGAACACTGAAGCTTTCTTT.

V is TRBV9 and J is TRBJ1-6, with D possibly being TRBD1 (5 bases). The CDR3 spans 15 residues. Germline CDR1 and CDR2: SGDLS and YYNGEE. V gave up 4 bases and J gave up 3 bases, with 11 bases separating them. CDR3 bases: TGTGCCAGCAGCCCGGGGGTGGTCTATAATTCACCCCTCCACTTT. As protein: CASSPGVVYNSPLHF.

The chain couples TRBV3-1 (or the pseudogene TRBV3-2) to TRBJ1-6; perhaps TRBD1 as D (5 bases). The CDR3 covers 13 residues. V was clipped by 5 bases and J by 11 bases, with 13 bases between them. Germline loops: CDR1 LGHDT, CDR2 YNNKEL (reference sequence). CDR3: CASSDQGGAPLHF. In DNA, the CDR3 is TGTGCCAGCAGCGACCAAGGAGGGGCACCCCTCCACTTT.

V gene TRBV19 combines with J gene TRBJ1-5, with 7 positions matching TRBD1. V lost 4 bases, J lost 4 bases, and 1 base stayed unmatched. The CDR3 runs 13 residues. Germline V CDR1 and CDR2: LNHDA, SQIVND (reference sequence). Here the CDR3 reads CASSNRGNQPQHF. The CDR3 DNA reads as TGTGCCAGTAGTAACAGGGGAAATCAGCCCCAGCATTTT.

The chain joins TRBV6-1 to TRBJ2-1, with 10 positions matching TRBD2. Germline CDR1 is MNHNS and CDR2 is SASEGT. V gave up 2 bases and J gave up 2 bases; unmatched junction bases: 3. The CDR3 loop spans 16 amino acids. CDR3 in DNA: TGTGCCAGCAGTGAACATACTAGCGGGGCCTACAATGAGCAGTTCTTC. Amino acid sequence: CASSEHTSGAYNEQFF.